This entry lists 31 T cell receptor beta chains sequenced from one sample in a study of blood T cell repertoires in COVID-19. Clones were sequenced by immunoSEQ multiplex PCR, and TCRdb holds only the in-frame ones, with some missing. Counted here are about 58,000 clones, 78% occurring once; the ten biggest clones make up roughly 5.3%. Sequencing was done on a sample of peripheral blood. The receptors here all came from a human donor in a cohort sampled during active COVID-19.

This clone was detected only a few times. The rearrangement joins TRBV5-1 to TRBJ1-5; D is unclear. The length of the CDR3 is 14 residues. The germline V gene encodes CDR1 SGHRS and CDR2 YFSETQ. V was shortened by 5 bases and J by 4 bases, with 13 bases between the two germline ends. The CDR3 is CASSSGERNQPQHF. As DNA, the CDR3 is TGCGCCAGCAGTTCCGGGGAACGGAATCAGCCCCAGCATTTT.

The chain uses TRBV10-3 and TRBJ1-2; 9 bases line up with TRBD1. The CDR3 runs to 15 residues. V shed 3 bases and J 2 bases; nucleotides not matched to a gene: 4. Germline values: CDR1 ENHRY, CDR2 SYGVKD. CDR3 in amino acids: CAISDTGTGNYGYTF. In DNA form, the CDR3 reads TGTGCCATCAGTGACACCGGGACAGGGAACTATGGCTACACCTTC.

CDR3 loop: CASSRRTGAGNTIYF. The CDR3 DNA reads TGTGCCAGCAGCCGCCGGACAGGTGCTGGAAACACCATATATTTT. The chain carries TRBV11-3 and TRBJ1-3; 7 nucleotides align to TRBD1. The J segment lost 2 bases and the V segment lost 5 bases, leaving 6 bases of the junction unmatched. In germline, CDR1 is SGHNT, CDR2 YENEEA. The CDR3 contains 15 residues.

This chain connects TRBV5-4 to TRBJ1-1; TRBD1 aligns across 9 bases. Per germline, CDR1 SGHNT and CDR2 YYREEE (reference sequence). After removal of 2 bases from V and 5 bases from J, the junction contained 4 bases not matched to a gene. The CDR3 is 14 residues long. CDR3 sequence (DNA): TGTGCCAGCAGCTTCGAGACAGGGGGAACTGAAGCTTTCTTT. Translated, it gives CASSFETGGTEAFF.

This clone was observed a single time. V is TRBV28 and J is TRBJ1-4; D perhaps matches TRBD1 (6 bases). Germline lookup yields CDR1 MDHEN and CDR2 SYDVKM. V lost 4 bases, J lost 5 bases, and 17 bases lay in between. The CDR3 sequence is 16 residues long. CDR3: CASSSPLTGRNEKLFF. CDR3 nucleotide sequence: TGTGCCAGCAGTTCCCCCCTTACAGGGCGCAATGAAAAACTGTTTTTT.

This clone was counted a single time. This sequence joins TRBV2 and TRBJ2-7; 9 positions match TRBD2. The J segment lost 0 bases and the V segment lost 5 bases, leaving 8 bases of the junction unmatched. CDR3 size: 16 residues. The V gene's germline CDR1 is SNHLY and CDR2 FYNNEI. CDR3 loop: CASSPPSGGSSYEQYF. In nucleotides, the CDR3 is TGTGCCAGCAGTCCCCCGAGCGGGGGGTCCTCCTACGAGCAGTACTTC.

This clone came up once. This chain uses TRBV27 with TRBJ1-4; 7 nucleotides line up with TRBD1. This CDR3 has 13 amino acids. Germline assignment: CDR1 MNHEY and CDR2 SMNVEV (reference sequence). With V trimmed by 6 bases and J by 7 bases, 5 bases remained unmatched. The CDR3 sequence: CASRRQGVEKLFF. For the CDR3, the DNA is TGTGCCAGCAGACGACAGGGAGTTGAAAAACTGTTTTTT. The full variable domain, completed using reference TRBV27 and TRBJ1-4, is EAQVTQNPRYLITVTGKKLTVTCSQNMNHEYMSWYRQDPGLGLRQIYYSMNVEVTDKGDVPEGYKVSRKEKRNFPLILESPSPNQTSLYFCASRRQGVEKLFFGSGTQLSVL.

This chain connects TRBV24-1 to TRBJ1-4, with TRBD1 identical over 10 bases. Germline CDR1 and CDR2: KGHDR and SFDVKD. V lost 7 bases and J lost 6; bases outside the gene matches: 1. CDR3 length: 13 residues. In DNA form, the CDR3 reads TGTGCCACCAGAGGGACAGGGGATGAAAAACTGTTTTTT. Translating gives CATRGTGDEKLFF.

This sequence joins TRBV7-9 and TRBJ1-1, with no clear D. Trimming removed 5 bases at V and 5 bases at J, with 21 bases between. This CDR3 contains 16 residues. Germline values: CDR1 SEHNR, CDR2 FQNEAQ (reference sequence). CDR3 protein: CASSLERGNSRTEAFF. CDR3 sequence (DNA): TGTGCCAGCAGCCTCGAACGCGGGAACTCGAGGACTGAAGCTTTCTTT.

V usage is TRBV6-5 and J usage is TRBJ2-5, with a possible D match to TRBD2 (5 bases). V lost 4 bases to trimming and J lost 0 bases, with 6 bases between them. Looked up from germline, CDR1 is MNHEY and CDR2 is SVGAGI. The CDR3 is 13 residues long. For the CDR3, the DNA is TGTGCCAGCAGTTCGGGATACCAAGAGACCCAGTACTTC. This gives the protein CASSSGYQETQYF.

The genes are TRBV28 and TRBJ2-7, with D tentatively TRBD2 (5 bases). Trimming removed 8 bases from V and 7 bases from J, with 18 bases in between. CDR1 and CDR2 (germline): MDHEN, SYDVKM. CDR3 size: 13 residues. CDR3: CASASQPRDEQYF. The CDR3 nucleotides read TGTGCCAGCGCGTCGCAACCCCGGGATGAGCAGTACTTC.

The CDR3 region is CASSWTSGQETQYF. In nucleotides, the CDR3 is TGCGCCAGCAGCTGGACTAGCGGACAAGAGACCCAGTACTTC. The chain couples TRBV5-1 to TRBJ2-5, with 10 bases aligning to TRBD2. The trim removed 3 bases at V and 2 bases at J, leaving 1 base unmatched. Germline V gene data show CDR1 as SGHRS and CDR2 as YFSETQ. This CDR3 region has 14 residues.

The CDR3 protein is CASSLGDKNNEKLFF. The CDR3, as DNA: TGCGCCAGCAGCTTGGGGGACAAAAATAATGAAAAACTGTTTTTT. J is TRBJ1-4 and V is TRBV5-1; D might be TRBD1 (6 bases). From germline, CDR1 is SGHRS and CDR2 YFSETQ. V gave up 0 bases and J gave up 4 bases, with 10 bases separating them. The length of the CDR3 is 15 residues.

This clone came up once. This chain uses TRBV4-3 with TRBJ1-1; 7 nucleotides match TRBD1. V shed 1 base and J 0 bases; nucleotides not matched to a gene: 14. Looked up from germline, CDR1 is LGHNA and CDR2 is YSLEER. The CDR3 runs to 19 residues. CDR3 in DNA: TGCGCCAGCAGCCAAGGCCACCGGGACAGCCTACATATGAACACTGAAGCTTTCTTT. It yields the protein CASSQGHRDSLHMNTEAFF.

The chain employs TRBV6-5 and TRBJ1-5; perhaps TRBD1 as D (6 bases). Germline CDR1 MNHEY, CDR2 SVGAGI. The CDR3 loop spans 15 amino acids. Deletions cut 5 bases from V and 2 bases from J, with 13 bases between. CDR3 protein: CASSTDRTGNQPQHF. The CDR3, as DNA: TGTGCCAGCAGTACCGACCGGACAGGCAATCAGCCCCAGCATTTT.

The chain uses TRBV27 and TRBJ1-1; D unresolved. The germline V gene encodes CDR1 MNHEY and CDR2 SMNVEV (reference sequence). Trimming cost V 6 bases and J 7 bases, with 21 bases left between them. The CDR3 runs 15 residues. The DNA of the CDR3 is TGTGCCAGCAGGGACTTTGGGGAAGGAATGATTGAAGCTTTCTTT. It codes for CASRDFGEGMIEAFF.

The chain is built from TRBV19 and TRBJ1-3; D is unresolved. Between the trimmed V and J ends, which lost 6 bases and 0 bases, there was a span of 21 bases. From germline, CDR1 is LNHDA and CDR2 SQIVND (reference sequence). The CDR3 runs to 18 residues. CDR3 in amino acids: CASSLGGFGLGSGNTIYF. In DNA form, the CDR3 reads TGTGCCAGTAGCCTAGGAGGCTTCGGGTTAGGCTCTGGAAACACCATATATTTT. Full variable domain (rest looked up from reference TRBV19 and TRBJ1-3): DGGITQSPKYLFRKEGQNVTLSCEQNLNHDAMYWYRQDPGQGLRLIYYSQIVNDFQKGDIAEGYSVSREKKESFPLTVTSAQKNPTAFYLCASSLGGFGLGSGNTIYFGEGSWLTVV.

The chain joins TRBV5-1 to TRBJ2-7; 11 nucleotides agree with TRBD2. CDR1 and CDR2 from the germline V gene are SGHRS and YFSETQ. V lost 7 bases and J lost 3; bases outside the gene matches: 9. This CDR3 comprises 15 residues. Here the CDR3 reads CASAGGTSGVYEQYF. For the CDR3, the DNA is TGCGCCAGCGCAGGCGGGACTAGCGGAGTCTACGAGCAGTACTTC.

The chain joins TRBV6-5 to TRBJ2-7; tentatively, D is TRBD2 (5 bases). CDR1 and CDR2 (germline): MNHEY, SVGAGI. V lost 6 bases and J lost 0, with 15 bases in between. The CDR3 spans 15 residues. This CDR3 is CASSAFGGSSYEQYF. CDR3 DNA sequence: TGTGCCAGCAGCGCCTTCGGCGGGTCCTCCTACGAGCAGTACTTC.

In this sample, this clone turned up a few times. The chain couples TRBV4-3 to TRBJ1-5; no reliable D call. The length of the CDR3 is 16 residues. The V and J ends lost 0 bases and 1 base respectively, with 10 bases between them. Per the germline V gene, CDR1 is LGHNA and CDR2 is YSLEER. CDR3 DNA sequence: TGCGCCAGCAGCCAAGAGTTGACACTCAGCAATCAGCCCCAGCATTTT. It yields the protein CASSQELTLSNQPQHF.

Written as DNA, the CDR3 is TGCGCCAGCAGCTTGAGGGGTGGTCGGGAGACCCAGTACTTC. Translation: CASSLRGGRETQYF. The chain employs TRBV5-1 and TRBJ2-5, with TRBD1 as a possible D gene (5 bases). Germline V gives CDR1 SGHRS, CDR2 YFSETQ. Trimming cost V 1 base and J 5 bases, with 12 bases left between them. The CDR3 has 14 residues.

The CDR3 DNA follows: TGTGCCAGCAGCTTACGGGCGGGAGGCACAGATACGCAGTATTTT. Translation gives CASSLRAGGTDTQYF. This rearrangement joins TRBV11-3 to TRBJ2-3; 7 bases are a match to TRBD2. J gave up 1 base and V 2 bases, and 3 bases lay outside the gene matches. Germline CDR1 and CDR2: SGHNT and YENEEA. The CDR3 length is 15 residues.

This clone has just one count. The CDR3 coding sequence is TGTGCCAGCAGTGACTCGGCGGGAGGGCCAAGTGAGCAGTTCTTC. It is translated as CASSDSAGGPSEQFF. V and J are TRBV6-4 and TRBJ2-1, with 9 bases fitting TRBD2. V shed 0 bases and J 9 bases; nucleotides not matched to a gene: 6. The CDR3 contains 15 residues. Germline CDR1 is MRHNA and CDR2 is SNTAGT.

This clone was seen only once. The genes are TRBV5-1 and TRBJ2-7; perhaps TRBD1 as D (6 bases). The length of the CDR3 is 13 residues. Germline CDR1 is SGHRS and CDR2 is YFSETQ. The V end was cut by 3 bases, the J end by 3 bases, with 10 bases between. CDR3 protein: CASSSTGNYEQYF. The CDR3 region has the DNA TGCGCCAGCAGCTCTACAGGGAACTACGAGCAGTACTTC.

V and J are TRBV19 and TRBJ1-2; the D gene is possibly TRBD1 (6 bases). CDR1 and CDR2 from the germline V gene are LNHDA and SQIVND (reference sequence). V was trimmed by 10 bases and J by 3 bases, leaving 12 bases between them. This CDR3 contains 12 residues. CDR3 DNA: TGTGCCACCAATGACAGGTACTATGGCTACACCTTC. Its protein is CATNDRYYGYTF.

This clone has a handful of counts. V and J are TRBV7-8 and TRBJ1-2, with D uncertain. V lost 5 bases and J 3 bases, leaving 22 bases between the germline ends. Germline lookup yields CDR1 SGHVS and CDR2 FQNEAQ. The CDR3 is 17 residues long. The CDR3 DNA sequence: TGTGCCAGCAGCGACAATGTGTTGGGTACTCCGGACTATGGCTACACCTTC. Translated: CASSDNVLGTPDYGYTF. Based on the CDR3 plus reference TRBV7-8 and TRBJ1-2, the full variable domain is GAGVSQSPRYKVAKRGQDVALRCDPISGHVSLFWYQQALGQGPEFLTYFQNEAQLDKSGLPSDRFFAERPEGSVSTLKIQRTQQEDSAVYLCASSDNVLGTPDYGYTFGSGTRLTVV.

The J gene is TRBJ1-5, the V gene TRBV28, with D unresolved. Trimming took 7 bases from V and 1 from J, leaving 11 bases between them. Germline values: CDR1 MDHEN, CDR2 SYDVKM. The CDR3 is made up of 14 amino acids. CDR3 region: CASNLAGSNQPQHF. The CDR3 DNA sequence: TGTGCCAGCAACCTCGCGGGGAGCAATCAGCCCCAGCATTTT.

The J gene is TRBJ1-3, the V gene TRBV9; no clear D gene. This CDR3 has 15 residues. Per germline, CDR1 SGDLS and CDR2 YYNGEE. Trimming took 0 bases from V and 2 from J, leaving 9 bases between them. CDR3 DNA sequence: TGTGCCAGCAGCGTAGTTGGAGTCCCTGGAAACACCATATATTTT. Amino acid sequence: CASSVVGVPGNTIYF.

The J gene is TRBJ2-7, the V gene TRBV7-2, with TRBD1 matching over 7 bases. CDR3 size: 15 residues. Losses at the gene ends were 2 bases for V and 4 bases for J; bases not matched to a gene: 8. Germline V CDR1 and CDR2: SGHTA, FQGNSA. This CDR3 reads CASSLPPGQTYEQYF. The CDR3 bases are TGTGCCAGCAGCTTACCACCGGGACAGACATACGAGCAGTACTTC.

This clone occurred once. The rearrangement uses TRBV15 and TRBJ2-1, with D uncertain. The CDR3 runs to 11 residues. V was clipped by 6 bases and J by 8 bases, with 8 bases between them. Germline V gives CDR1 LNHNV, CDR2 YYDKDF (reference sequence). CDR3 loop: CATRIRDEQFF. CDR3 in DNA: TGTGCCACCAGAATCCGGGATGAGCAGTTCTTC.

V and J are TRBV7-8 and TRBJ1-3; a weak D match, TRBD1 (5 bases). CDR1 SGHVS and CDR2 FQNEAQ come from the germline V gene. Trimming shortened V by 1 base and J by 3 bases, and 7 bases separated the two germline ends. This CDR3 region has 14 residues. The CDR3 reads CASSLGGGGNTIYF. CDR3 coding DNA: TGTGCCAGCAGCTTAGGCGGGGGTGGAAACACCATATATTTT.